This TCR beta chain was sequenced during a study of blood T cell repertoires in COVID-19. Study in general: T cells, B-cell-depleted T cells, or PBMCs provided the cDNA or gDNA that served as material.

TCRdb's table, derived via immunoSEQ multiplex PCR, lists solely in-frame clones and lacks some. The sample lists roughly 350,000 clones; 92% were seen once. Germline assignment: CDR1 SGDLS and CDR2 YYNGEE. Germline trimming cut 3 bases from V and 5 bases from J; bases unmatched to any gene: 8. The CDR3 covers 14 residues. The genes are TRBV9 and TRBJ2-7; TRBD1 matches 7 bases. The sequence came from a woman in her thirties who had recovered from COVID-19. The sample was PBMCs or T cells enriched from blood (not recorded which). In DNA form, the CDR3 reads TGTGCCAGCAGCGCGACAGGGTTTTTCAACGAGCAGTACTTC. Its protein product is CASSATGFFNEQYF.